Shown below are 28 T cell receptor beta chains from a single sample sequenced in a study of shared clonotypes between healthy human individuals. Libraries were prepared by immunoSEQ multiplex PCR; TCRdb keeps only in-frame clonotypes and omits some of them. The sample contains 1.4 million to 1.5 million clones, 96% of which appear only once. The sample was naive CD4+ T cells sorted from blood. Subset described: CD45RA+ positively selected. Receptors were obtained from a man aged 25 to 40 in good health.

A word on this clone: The sample carries other DNA sequences with the same CDR3. V is TRBV5-8 and J is TRBJ1-2, with TRBD1 matching over 7 bases. The CDR3 sequence is 13 residues long. Per germline, CDR1 SGHTS and CDR2 YDEGEE. V lost 4 bases, J lost 2 bases, and 2 bases stayed unmatched. DNA for the CDR3: TGTGCCAGCAGCCTGGGACAGAACTATGGCTACACCTTC. Translated: CASSLGQNYGYTF.

The genes are TRBV11-3 and TRBJ2-7; D uncertain. Trimming took off 5 bases at V and 3 bases at J, with 8 bases between the two ends. This CDR3 is built from 12 residues. Germline assignment: CDR1 SGHNT and CDR2 YENEEA. The CDR3 DNA reads TGTGCCAGCAGCCTGAGTGGCTACGAGCAGTACTTC. Translating it yields CASSLSGYEQYF.

The chain recombines TRBV18 with TRBJ2-7; D call uncertain. Trimming took 2 bases from V and 3 from J, leaving 17 bases between them. This CDR3 region has 16 residues. From germline, CDR1 is KGHSH and CDR2 LQKENI. CDR3 amino acids: CASSPTLATHFYEQYF. CDR3 nucleotides: TGTGCCAGCTCACCAACGTTGGCTACACACTTCTACGAGCAGTACTTC.

CDR3: CASSLGVGGGPGANVLTF. The CDR3 DNA is TGTGCCAGCAGCTTAGGGGTTGGAGGGGGCCCTGGGGCCAACGTCCTGACTTTC. The chain employs TRBV7-9 and TRBJ2-6; perhaps TRBD1 as D (7 bases). The V end was cut by 1 base, the J end by 2 bases, with 15 bases between. This CDR3 is built from 18 residues. CDR1 is SEHNR, CDR2 FQNEAQ, per germline (reference sequence).

In its sample, this clone was seen once. CDR3 nucleotides: TGCGCCAGCAGCTTGGCCAAGTGGTCTCCATCCTGGGACGGGGCAGATACGCAGTATTTT. Translated, it gives CASSLAKWSPSWDGADTQYF. The rearrangement links TRBV5-1 to TRBJ2-3; D possibly uses TRBD1 or TRBD2 (5 bases each). V lost 0 bases and J 4 bases, leaving 27 bases between the germline ends. The CDR3 totals 20 residues. CDR1 is SGHRS and CDR2 is YFSETQ in the germline V gene.

The chain has TRBV10-1 and TRBJ1-1; 9 bases agree with TRBD1. The CDR3 extends over 17 amino acids. Germline V lookup: CDR1 WNHNN, CDR2 SYGVQD (reference sequence). V gave up 2 bases and J gave up 0 bases; unmatched junction bases: 7. The CDR3 reads CASSENRGRGMNTEAFF. The CDR3 bases are TGCGCCAGCAGTGAGAACAGGGGGCGAGGGATGAACACTGAAGCTTTCTTT.

The chain has TRBV19 and TRBJ2-7; a weak D match, TRBD1 (6 bases). This CDR3 has 13 amino acids. V shed 4 bases and J shed 6 bases, with 13 bases lying between them. Germline V gene data show CDR1 as LNHDA and CDR2 as SQIVND (reference sequence). CDR3 bases: TGTGCCAGTAGTACCCAGACAGGAGGCGAGCAGTACTTC. Translated, it gives CASSTQTGGEQYF.

Details on this clone: Other nucleotide sequences from this sample produce the same CDR3. This chain links TRBV11-2 with TRBJ1-2; D unresolved. V was cut by 5 bases and J by 2 bases, with 6 bases left in between. CDR1 and CDR2 (germline): SGHAT, FQNNGV. This CDR3 has 12 amino acids. The CDR3 DNA is TGTGCCAGCAGCCTAAGCAACTATGGCTACACCTTC. This sequence encodes CASSLSNYGYTF. The complete variable domain, with remaining parts taken from reference TRBV11-2 and TRBJ1-2, reads EAGVAQSPRYKIIEKRQSVAFWCNPISGHATLYWYQQILGQGPKLLIQFQNNGVVDDSQLPKDRFSAERLKGVDSTLKIQPAKLEDSAVYLCASSLSNYGYTFGSGTRLTVV.

The rearrangement links TRBV28 to TRBJ2-1, with TRBD2 matching over 7 bases. Germline V CDR1 and CDR2: MDHEN, SYDVKM. With V trimmed by 8 bases and J by 1 base, 2 bases remained unmatched. This CDR3 is built from 13 residues. The CDR3 DNA is TGTGCCAGCGGGGAGGGATCCTACAATGAGCAGTTCTTC. It specifies CASGEGSYNEQFF.

V and J are TRBV9 and TRBJ1-1; D perhaps matches TRBD1 (5 bases). The ends were cut back, 0 bases at V and 4 bases at J, with 10 bases in the middle. Germline V CDR1 and CDR2: SGDLS, YYNGEE. CDR3 length equals 14 residues. In DNA, the CDR3 is TGTGCCAGCAGCGTAGGAGGGGTCGGCACTGAAGCTTTCTTT. It is translated as CASSVGGVGTEAFF.

This sequence joins TRBV11-2 and TRBJ2-1, with 9 bases fitting TRBD1. Germline CDR1 and CDR2: SGHAT and FQNNGV. The CDR3 spans 18 residues. With V trimmed by 4 bases and J by 3 bases, 13 bases remained unmatched. This CDR3 reads CASSSIKHGTGYYNEQFF. The CDR3 DNA follows: TGTGCCAGCAGCTCTATAAAACACGGGACAGGGTACTACAATGAGCAGTTCTTC.

The rearrangement uses TRBV6-1 and TRBJ2-3; 7 bases agree with TRBD2. Germline-derived CDR1 and CDR2 are MNHNS and SASEGT. CDR3 length: 15 amino acids. The V segment lost 5 bases and the J segment 3 bases; nucleotides outside the gene matches: 8. This CDR3 reads CASSRRSGNTDTQYF. The DNA for the CDR3 is TGTGCCAGCAGTCGACGAAGCGGGAATACAGATACGCAGTATTTT.

Only one count was recorded for this clone. The rearrangement links TRBV2 to TRBJ2-1, with D unresolved. CDR1 is SNHLY, CDR2 FYNNEI, per germline. The length of the CDR3 is 15 residues. Trimming pared 7 bases from V and 0 bases from J, leaving 13 bases between. This CDR3 is CASTLELSSYNEQFF. The CDR3, as DNA: TGTGCCAGCACGCTAGAGCTCTCCTCCTACAATGAGCAGTTCTTC.

The DNA for the CDR3 is TGCGCCAGCAGCCAAGATTCAGGGGCTCGGGCCAAAAACATTCAGTACTTC. The encoded protein is CASSQDSGARAKNIQYF. The chain combines TRBV4-1 with TRBJ2-4, with a weak D call TRBD1 (6 bases). V lost 0 bases and J 1 base, leaving 13 bases between the germline ends. This CDR3 comprises 17 residues. The V gene's germline CDR1 is MGHRA and CDR2 YSYEKL.

On this clone: The same CDR3 also results from other DNA sequences found in this sample. This rearrangement joins TRBV28 to TRBJ2-5; D unresolved. The CDR3 spans 11 residues. The germline CDR1 and CDR2 sequences are MDHEN and SYDVKM. The V gene lost 8 bases and the J gene lost 1 base, with 5 bases spanning the gap. The CDR3 bases are TGTGCCAGCGGGCCCCAAGAGACCCAGTACTTC. Translating gives CASGPQETQYF.

The chain recombines TRBV25-1 with TRBJ2-3, with D possibly being TRBD1 (5 bases). Germline V gene sequence: CDR1 MGHDK, CDR2 SYGVNS. The CDR3 contains 14 residues. V was pared by 2 bases and J by 5 bases, with 11 bases between. In nucleotides, the CDR3 is TGTGCCAGCAGTGAACTGGGGCTCGGAGATACGCAGTATTTT. Translation: CASSELGLGDTQYF. Full variable domain (missing parts from reference TRBV25-1 and TRBJ2-3): EADIYQTPRYLVIGTGKKITLECSQTMGHDKMYWYQQDPGMELHLIHYSYGVNSTEKGDLSSESTVSRIRTEHFPLTLESARPSHTSQYLCASSELGLGDTQYFGPGTRLTVL.

In the case of this clone: Other DNA sequences of this sample code for an identical CDR3. The chain couples TRBV5-4 to TRBJ1-2; D possibly corresponds to TRBD1 (6 bases). V gave up 0 bases and J gave up 0 bases, with 6 bases separating them. The CDR3 has 14 residues. In germline, CDR1 is SGHNT, CDR2 YYREEE (reference sequence). The DNA for the CDR3 is TGTGCCAGCAGCTTGGGACAGGCTAACTATGGCTACACCTTC. Its protein product is CASSLGQANYGYTF.

This chain links TRBV7-9 with TRBJ2-1, with 10 bases fitting TRBD2. This CDR3 comprises 16 residues. CDR1 is SEHNR, CDR2 FQNEAQ, per germline (reference sequence). V lost 5 bases, J lost 1 base, and 5 bases stayed unmatched. CDR3 amino acids: CASSQELAGSYNEQFF. CDR3 DNA sequence: TGTGCCAGCAGCCAAGAACTAGCGGGATCCTACAATGAGCAGTTCTTC.

This clone has only a few counts. The rearrangement joins TRBV7-9 to TRBJ2-2; maybe TRBD2 (6 bases). V shed 4 bases and J shed 1 base, with 13 bases lying between them. The CDR3 covers 16 residues. Germline values: CDR1 SEHNR, CDR2 FQNEAQ (reference sequence). CDR3 region: CASSWNPAGNTGELFF. The CDR3 DNA follows: TGTGCCAGCAGCTGGAATCCAGCGGGGAACACCGGGGAGCTGTTTTTT. Full variable domain (remainder filled in from reference TRBV7-9 and TRBJ2-2): DTGVSQNPRHKITKRGQNVTFRCDPISEHNRLYWYRQTLGQGPEFLTYFQNEAQLEKSRLLSDRFSAERPKGSFSTLEIQRTEQGDSAMYLCASSWNPAGNTGELFFGEGSRLTVL.

The chain joins TRBV4-2 to TRBJ2-5, with D possibly TRBD2 on 6 matching bases. CDR1 and CDR2 (germline): LGHNA, YNFKEQ. The CDR3 has 14 amino acids. Trimming took off 4 bases at V and 3 bases at J, with 12 bases between the two ends. This chain's CDR3 is CASSRREGEETQYF. The DNA of the CDR3 is TGTGCCAGCAGCCGGAGGGAAGGTGAAGAGACCCAGTACTTC.

The chain is built from TRBV28 and TRBJ2-1; D unclear. V dropped 7 bases and J dropped 5 bases, with 21 bases sitting between them. The CDR3 is 16 amino acids. Germline values: CDR1 MDHEN, CDR2 SYDVKM. CDR3 DNA sequence: TGTGCCAGCACCTCCAAGGTTTTAAGGTACCACAATGAGCAGTTCTTC. It specifies CASTSKVLRYHNEQFF.

This clone was observed a handful of times. Here the CDR3 DNA reads TGTGCCAGCAGTCCCCGGGCTTCGAACACTGAAGCTTTCTTT. This sequence encodes CASSPRASNTEAFF. V usage is TRBV2 and J usage is TRBJ1-1; D is undetermined. Trimming took off 5 bases at V and 1 base at J, with 11 bases between the two ends. Germline CDR1 and CDR2: SNHLY and FYNNEI. The CDR3 consists of 14 residues.

This chain connects TRBV29-1 to TRBJ2-1, with 14 nucleotides matching TRBD2. Looked up from germline, CDR1 is SQVTM and CDR2 is ANQGSEA. V shed 4 bases and J 1 base; nucleotides not matched to a gene: 6. CDR3 size: 17 residues. The CDR3 region is CSVGLAGGPRSYNEQFF. In DNA form, the CDR3 reads TGCAGCGTTGGACTAGCGGGAGGGCCTCGGTCCTACAATGAGCAGTTCTTC.

The rearrangement links TRBV29-1 to TRBJ1-2; 9 nucleotides agree with TRBD1. The CDR3 has 11 residues. The J segment lost 7 bases and the V segment lost 7 bases, leaving 4 bases of the junction unmatched. CDR1 and CDR2 from the germline V gene are SQVTM and ANQGSEA. The CDR3 DNA reads as TGCAGCGCCGCGGACAGGGGTGGCTACACCTTC. It encodes CSAADRGGYTF.

In this sample, this clone turned up once. The chain combines TRBV28 with TRBJ2-4; 9 positions agree with TRBD1. In germline, CDR1 is MDHEN, CDR2 SYDVKM. V gave up 5 bases and J gave up 0 bases; unmatched junction bases: 5. The CDR3 extends over 16 amino acids. CDR3 sequence reads: CASSRTGVLAKNIQYF. CDR3 DNA sequence: TGTGCCAGCAGTCGGACAGGGGTGTTAGCCAAAAACATTCAGTACTTC.

The chain couples TRBV9 to TRBJ2-1; 10 bases fit TRBD1. Unmatched junction bases numbered 0, after V lost 3 bases and J lost 6 bases. Germline CDR1 SGDLS, CDR2 YYNGEE. The CDR3 sequence is 13 residues long. This CDR3 reads CASSGQGANEQFF. CDR3 nucleotide sequence: TGTGCCAGCAGCGGACAGGGGGCCAATGAGCAGTTCTTC.

The V call is TRBV5-1, the J call TRBJ2-7, with a weak D call TRBD1 (5 bases). The CDR3 has 14 amino acids. CDR1 and CDR2 from the germline V gene are SGHRS and YFSETQ. Trimming removed 0 bases at V and 2 bases at J, with 9 bases between. CDR3 sequence (DNA): TGCGCCAGCAGCTTGGGGGGCACACCCTACGAGCAGTACTTC. Residues: CASSLGGTPYEQYF.

The rearrangement uses TRBV7-2 and TRBJ2-2; no definite D call. The V and J ends lost 7 bases and 3 bases respectively, with 6 bases between them. This CDR3 comprises 12 residues. Germline loops: CDR1 SGHTA, CDR2 FQGNSA. This CDR3 reads CASTRDTGELFF. DNA of the CDR3: TGTGCCAGCACTCGGGACACCGGGGAGCTGTTTTTT.